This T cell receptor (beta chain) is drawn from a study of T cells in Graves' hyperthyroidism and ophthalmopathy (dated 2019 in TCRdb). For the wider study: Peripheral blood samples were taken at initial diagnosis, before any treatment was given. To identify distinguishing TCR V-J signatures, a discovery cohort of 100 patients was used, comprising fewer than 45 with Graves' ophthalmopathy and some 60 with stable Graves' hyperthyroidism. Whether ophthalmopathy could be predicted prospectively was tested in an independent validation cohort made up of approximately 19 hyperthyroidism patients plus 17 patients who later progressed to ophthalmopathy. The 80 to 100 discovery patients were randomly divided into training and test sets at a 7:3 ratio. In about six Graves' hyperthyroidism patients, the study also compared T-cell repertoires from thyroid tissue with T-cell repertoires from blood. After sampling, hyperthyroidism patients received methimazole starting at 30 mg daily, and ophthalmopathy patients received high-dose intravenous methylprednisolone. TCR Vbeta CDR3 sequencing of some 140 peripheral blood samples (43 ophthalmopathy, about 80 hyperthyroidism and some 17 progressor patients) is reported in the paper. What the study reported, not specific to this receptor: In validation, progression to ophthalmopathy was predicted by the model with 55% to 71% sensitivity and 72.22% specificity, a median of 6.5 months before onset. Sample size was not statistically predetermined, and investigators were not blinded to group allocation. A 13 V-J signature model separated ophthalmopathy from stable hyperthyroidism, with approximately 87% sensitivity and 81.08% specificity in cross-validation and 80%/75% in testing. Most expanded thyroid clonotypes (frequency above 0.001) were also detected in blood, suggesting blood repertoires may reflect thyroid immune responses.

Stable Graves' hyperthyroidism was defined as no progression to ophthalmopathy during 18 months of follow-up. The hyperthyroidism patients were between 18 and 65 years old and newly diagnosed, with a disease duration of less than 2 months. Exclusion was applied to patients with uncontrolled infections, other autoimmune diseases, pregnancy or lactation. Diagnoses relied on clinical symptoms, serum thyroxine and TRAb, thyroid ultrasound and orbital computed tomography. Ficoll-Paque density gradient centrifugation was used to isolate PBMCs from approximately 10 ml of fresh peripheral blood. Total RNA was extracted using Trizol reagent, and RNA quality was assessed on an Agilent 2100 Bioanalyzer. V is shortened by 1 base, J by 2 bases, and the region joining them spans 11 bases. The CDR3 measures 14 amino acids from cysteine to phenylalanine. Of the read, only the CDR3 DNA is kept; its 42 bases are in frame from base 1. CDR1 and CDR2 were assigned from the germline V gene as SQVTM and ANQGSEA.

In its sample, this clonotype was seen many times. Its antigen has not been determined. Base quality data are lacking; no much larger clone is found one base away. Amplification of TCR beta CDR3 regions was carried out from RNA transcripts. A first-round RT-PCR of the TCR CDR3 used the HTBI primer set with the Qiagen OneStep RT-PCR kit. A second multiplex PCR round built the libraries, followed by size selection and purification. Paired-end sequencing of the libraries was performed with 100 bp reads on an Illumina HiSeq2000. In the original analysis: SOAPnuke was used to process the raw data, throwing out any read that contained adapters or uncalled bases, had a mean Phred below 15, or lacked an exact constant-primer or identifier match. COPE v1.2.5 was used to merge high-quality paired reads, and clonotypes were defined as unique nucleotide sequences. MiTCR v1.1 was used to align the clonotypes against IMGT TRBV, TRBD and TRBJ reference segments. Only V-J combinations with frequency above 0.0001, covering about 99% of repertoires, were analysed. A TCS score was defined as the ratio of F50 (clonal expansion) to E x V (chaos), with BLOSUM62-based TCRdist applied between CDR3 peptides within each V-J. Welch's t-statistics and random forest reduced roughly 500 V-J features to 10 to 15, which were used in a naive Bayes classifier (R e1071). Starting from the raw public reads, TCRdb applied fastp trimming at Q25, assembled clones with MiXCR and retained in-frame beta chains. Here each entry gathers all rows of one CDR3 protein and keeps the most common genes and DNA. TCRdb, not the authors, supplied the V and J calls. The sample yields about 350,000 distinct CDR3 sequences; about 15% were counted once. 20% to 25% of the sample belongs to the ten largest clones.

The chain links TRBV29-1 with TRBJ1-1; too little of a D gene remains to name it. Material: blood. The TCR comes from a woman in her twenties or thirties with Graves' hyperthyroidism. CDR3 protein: CSVEVWQVNTEAFF. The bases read TGCAGCGTTGAAGTATGGCAGGTAAACACTGAAGCTTTCTTT.